The rows below give T cell receptor beta chains drawn from one sample of a study of cytomegalovirus exposure and HLA in healthy donors. Only in-frame clones appear in the TCRdb table, and some are missing; sequencing was by immunoSEQ multiplex PCR. The sample lists about 190,000 clones, roughly 84% occurring once. Sequencing was done on a sample of PBMCs. These receptors originate from a boy between 5 and 17 years old in good health and CMV-seronegative. Each CDR3 is given with its conserved first and last residue. Fields, in order: V gene, clone size, J gene, D gene, CDR3 protein, CDR3 DNA. D genes are given only for firm matches. Clone size is stated in some rows and not others, as once, few, many or a class when expanded.

>TRBV6-4|.|TRBJ2-2|.
CASSVLPGTGELFF
TGTGCCAGCAGTGTACTTCCGGGCACCGGGGAGCTGTTTTTT
>TRBV30|.|TRBJ2-7|TRBD1
CAWSGPGQGARTYYEQYF
TGTGCCTGGAGTGGACCGGGACAGGGGGCTCGGACTTACTACGAGCAGTACTTC
>TRBV7-3|.|TRBJ2-5|.
CASSPGHPQETQYF
TGTGCCAGCAGCCCGGGACACCCTCAAGAGACCCAGTACTTC
>TRBV7-2|once|TRBJ2-7|.
CASSVPIGGEQYF
TGTGCCAGCAGCGTCCCGATCGGGGGCGAGCAGTACTTC
>TRBV30|.|TRBJ1-1|.
CAWTTPGGGGGAFF
TGTGCCTGGACCACCCCGGGGGGGGGCGGTGGGGCTTTCTTT
>TRBV11-1|.|TRBJ1-1|.
CASSLNMRRTEAFF
TGTGCCAGCAGCTTAAATATGCGGAGGACTGAAGCTTTCTTT
>TRBV27|once|TRBJ2-3|.
CASSLSLGGIGTDTQYF
TGTGCCAGCAGTTTATCCCTTGGCGGGATAGGAACAGATACGCAGTATTTT
>TRBV5-4|.|TRBJ2-7|TRBD1
CASSFGQGVLEQYF
TGTGCCAGCAGCTTTGGACAGGGGGTTCTCGAGCAGTACTTC
>TRBV29-1|.|TRBJ2-7|.
CSVEDQQGYEQYF
TGCAGCGTTGAAGATCAACAGGGTTACGAGCAGTACTTC
>TRBV18|once|TRBJ1-2|.
CASSPSGSGLYGYTF
TGTGCCAGCTCACCATCAGGGTCAGGCCTCTATGGCTACACCTTC
>TRBV6-5|.|TRBJ2-3|.
CASSYRETDTQYF
TGTGCCAGCAGTTACAGGGAGACAGATACGCAGTATTTT
>TRBV28|.|TRBJ1-5|.
CASSATPLPDRPGNQPQHF
TGTGCCAGCAGCGCCACCCCACTCCCGGACAGACCGGGCAATCAGCCCCAGCATTTT
>TRBV18|once|TRBJ2-7|TRBD1
CASSHWEQGSNEQYF
TGTGCCAGCTCACACTGGGAACAGGGGTCCAACGAGCAGTACTTC
>TRBV4-1|.|TRBJ1-6|TRBD1
CASSQDTLPTGSKGSPLHF
TGCGCCAGCAGCCAAGATACCCTCCCGACAGGGTCAAAAGGCTCACCCCTCCACTTT
>TRBV6-1|.|TRBJ1-2|.
CASSFLDSHYGYTF
TGTGCCAGCAGTTTCTTGGACAGCCACTATGGCTACACCTTC
>TRBV25-1|.|TRBJ2-7|.
CASKRHLSYEQYF
TGTGCCAGCAAGAGACACCTATCCTACGAGCAGTACTTC
>TRBV7-9|.|TRBJ1-1|.
CASKGQNTEAFF
TGTGCCAGTAAGGGACAGAACACTGAAGCTTTCTTT
>TRBV5-4|.|TRBJ2-1|.
CASSSWTALRDDNEQFF
TGTGCCAGCTCTTCATGGACAGCCCTCAGGGATGACAATGAGCAGTTCTTC
>TRBV7-2|.|TRBJ1-5|.
CATSRTERQPQHF
TGTGCCACGTCCAGGACAGAGAGGCAGCCCCAGCATTTT
>TRBV9|.|TRBJ2-3|.
CASSSLGTDTQYF
TGTGCCAGCAGCTCCCTCGGCACAGATACGCAGTATTTT
>TRBV7-9|.|TRBJ2-7|.
CASSLRTLGDSYEQYF
TGTGCCAGCAGCCTTCGGACCCTGGGGGACTCCTACGAGCAGTACTTC
>TRBV4-3|.|TRBJ2-5|TRBD2
CASSQDLAAPGGTQYF
TGCGCCAGCAGCCAGGACCTAGCGGCTCCCGGAGGAACCCAGTACTTC
>TRBV15|once|TRBJ2-3|TRBD2
CATSGTSGRFTDTQYF
TGTGCCACCAGCGGAACTAGCGGGAGGTTTACAGATACGCAGTATTTT
>TRBV9|.|TRBJ1-1|.
CASSPGVDRDTEAFF
TGTGCCAGCAGCCCAGGGGTCGACAGAGACACTGAAGCTTTCTTT
>TRBV5-1|few|TRBJ2-3|TRBD2
CASSLEAGGATDTQYF
TGCGCCAGCAGCTTGGAGGCCGGGGGGGCTACAGATACGCAGTATTTT
>TRBV6-5|.|TRBJ1-6|TRBD1
CASSRTGGKSPLHF
TGTGCCAGCAGTAGGACAGGGGGCAAGTCACCCCTCCACTTT
>TRBV23-1|.|TRBJ1-1|.
CASSQSGGINTEAFF
TGCGCCAGCAGTCAATCAGGGGGAATAAACACTGAAGCTTTCTTT
>TRBV2|.|TRBJ1-3|TRBD1
CASSGVTGLGSVYLNTIYF
TGTGCCAGCAGTGGAGTGACAGGGTTAGGTTCGGTTTATCTGAACACCATATATTTT
>TRBV5-1|.|TRBJ2-7|.
CASSLAPLRIAYEQYF
TGCGCCAGCAGCTTGGCCCCACTGCGCATTGCCTACGAGCAGTACTTC
>TRBV2|.|TRBJ1-1|.
CASAGKGEHTEAFF
TGTGCCAGCGCTGGCAAGGGGGAGCACACTGAAGCTTTCTTT
>TRBV5-4|.|TRBJ1-1|.
CATETAKNTEAFF
TGTGCCACCGAGACAGCTAAGAACACTGAAGCTTTCTTT
>TRBV4-1|.|TRBJ2-1|TRBD2
CASSQEGVGLGLSSEQFF
TGCGCCAGCAGCCAAGAAGGGGTGGGACTAGGTTTGTCGAGTGAGCAGTTCTTC
>TRBV28|.|TRBJ1-1|.
CASSETYNTEAFF
TGTGCCAGCAGTGAAACATACAACACTGAAGCTTTCTTT
>TRBV27|.|TRBJ2-7|TRBD2
CASSWGFAGGPLEQYF
TGTGCCAGCAGTTGGGGGTTTGCGGGAGGGCCCCTCGAGCAGTACTTC
>TRBV15|.|TRBJ1-1|TRBD1
CATSRRQGANSGTEAFF
TGTGCCACCAGCAGGCGACAGGGGGCCAATTCGGGCACTGAAGCTTTCTTT
>TRBV6-5|.|TRBJ2-7|.
CASSPTGSRVYEQYF
TGTGCCAGCAGCCCTACAGGGTCTAGGGTTTACGAGCAGTACTTC
>TRBV5-1|.|TRBJ2-2|TRBD1
CASRTGQGAGELFF
TGCGCCAGCAGGACGGGACAGGGGGCCGGGGAGCTGTTTTTT
>TRBV19|once|TRBJ1-2|TRBD1
CASSIRGDYGYTF
TGTGCCAGTAGTATCAGGGGGGACTATGGCTACACCTTC
>TRBV29-1|.|TRBJ2-5|TRBD2
CSVCHRCSGRALYKETQYF
TGCAGCGTTTGTCATAGGTGTAGCGGGAGAGCCCTTTACAAAGAGACCCAGTACTTC
>TRBV19|.|TRBJ2-7|TRBD1
CASSGQGRPYEQYF
TGTGCCAGTAGCGGACAGGGTAGACCCTACGAGCAGTACTTC
>TRBV27|.|TRBJ2-5|.
CASSLGGRETQYF
TGTGCCAGCAGTTTAGGAGGGCGAGAGACCCAGTACTTC
>TRBV30|.|TRBJ1-1|.
CAWTKKHEAFF
TGTGCCTGGACCAAGAAACATGAAGCTTTCTTT
>TRBV6-5|.|TRBJ1-3|.
CASRDGRNTIYF
TGTGCCAGCAGGGACGGGAGGAACACCATATATTTT
>TRBV9|.|TRBJ2-7|.
CASSVEPTGPYEQYF
TGTGCCAGCAGCGTAGAACCGACAGGCCCCTACGAGCAGTACTTC
>TRBV6-1|.|TRBJ2-1|.
CASSEATQSGNEQFF
TGTGCCAGCAGTGAAGCAACCCAAAGCGGCAATGAGCAGTTCTTC